Listed below are T cell receptor beta chains from one sample, sequenced in a study of T-cell memory formation after mild COVID-19. Via MiXCR, TCRdb re-called the 5' RACE reads, giving one row per CDR3 protein. In the table there are roughly 380,000 distinct CDR3 sequences, around 28% of which are singletons. The material sequenced was PBMCs or a T cell subset sorted from them (not recorded which). The source of these receptors is an adult woman who had mild COVID-19 (a few samples of this study predate the infection). Cell type and time point are not known. The CDR3 runs from the conserved cysteine through the conserved F or W. Fields, in order: CDR3 length, V gene, D gene, clone size, J gene, CDR3 DNA, CDR3 protein. The D gene is left open where the match is weak. For some rows the clone size is stated as once, few or many, or as a class when expanded; others skip it.

15,TRBV20-1,TRBD2,.,TRBJ2-5,TGCAGTGCCCAAGGGGCTAGCGGGGTCCCGGAGACCCAGTACTTC,CSAQGASGVPETQYF
14,TRBV4-1,.,.,TRBJ2-7,TGCGCCAGCAGCCAAATGGGCGCAGGGCAAAAGCAGTACTTC,CASSQMGAGQKQYF
14,TRBV20-1,.,many,TRBJ1-1,TGCAGTGCGGATAAAGGGGGGGCGGATACTGAAGCTTTCTTT,CSADKGGADTEAFF
14,TRBV12-3/TRBV12-4,.,many,TRBJ1-4,TGTGCCAGCAGTGTCGGGGAGCTAAATGAAAAACTGTTTTTT,CASSVGELNEKLFF
13,TRBV12-3/TRBV12-4,.,.,TRBJ2-1,TGTGCCAGCAGGACCAGGGTTGGGGATGAGCAGTTCTTC,CASRTRVGDEQFF
20,TRBV5-1,TRBD1,.,TRBJ1-1,TGCGCCAGCAGCTTGGGAGCGGCAGGGGGATACGGTAGGGGAAACACTGAAGCTTTCTTT,CASSLGAAGGYGRGNTEAFF
15,TRBV20-1,TRBD2,few,TRBJ2-3,TGCAGTGCTAGAAGGGCGGGAGGGACCGCAGATACGCAGTATTTT,CSARRAGGTADTQYF
17,TRBV7-9,TRBD1,.,TRBJ2-1,TGTGCCAGCAGCTTATCCAGGGGGGACAGGGCTAACAATGAGCAGTTCTTC,CASSLSRGDRANNEQFF
12,TRBV29-1,.,few,TRBJ2-3,TGCAGCGTTCATGGGGGCACAGATACGCAGTATTTT,CSVHGGTDTQYF
16,TRBV12-3/TRBV12-4,.,.,TRBJ2-7,TGTGCCAGCAGGCGTAACCAGGGGCCCGGCTCCTACGAGCAGTACTTC,CASRRNQGPGSYEQYF
15,TRBV10-3,.,.,TRBJ2-7,TGTGCCATCCAAAACACTATGTCGTCCACCTACGAGCAGTACTTC,CAIQNTMSSTYEQYF
16,TRBV6-5,TRBD1,.,TRBJ1-2,TGTGCCAGCAGTTACGGCATGACAGGGGGCCTCTATGGCTACACCTTC,CASSYGMTGGLYGYTF
18,TRBV27,.,.,TRBJ2-2,TGTGCCAGCATCCCCGTGCCGATGCGCGGCGCGAACACCGGGGAGCTGTTTTTT,CASIPVPMRGANTGELFF
19,TRBV6-2/TRBV6-3,.,few,TRBJ1-5,TGTGCCAGCAGTTACTTGCTTAGGGGCCCTAAATCTACCAATCAGCCCCAGCATTTT,CASSYLLRGPKSTNQPQHF
17,TRBV7-2,TRBD1,few,TRBJ1-3,TGTGCCAGCAGCAGCGGACAGGGGGCATTCTCTGGAAACACCATATATTTT,CASSSGQGAFSGNTIYF
13,TRBV7-9,.,.,TRBJ1-5,TGTGCCAGCAGTACAGGGTCCAATCAGCCCCAGCATTTT,CASSTGSNQPQHF
13,TRBV6-2/TRBV6-3,.,.,TRBJ2-7,TGTGCCAGCAGACGCTGGACAGACTACGAGCAGTACTTC,CASRRWTDYEQYF
17,TRBV20-1,TRBD2,.,TRBJ2-2,TGCAGTGCTAGAACCTCAAGCGGGAGGGCGAACACCGGGGAGCTGTTTTTT,CSARTSSGRANTGELFF
14,TRBV29-1,TRBD2,few,TRBJ2-3,TGCAGCGTTGAGGTAGCGGGAGTCACAGATACGCAGTATTTT,CSVEVAGVTDTQYF
10,TRBV28,.,.,TRBJ2-7,TGTGCCAGCAGTTTGAACGGGCAGTACTTC,CASSLNGQYF
13,TRBV29-1,.,few,TRBJ2-5,TGCAGCGTGAACCGGGGGCTTCAAGAGACCCAGTACTTC,CSVNRGLQETQYF
13,TRBV7-9,TRBD1,.,TRBJ2-7,TGTGCCAGCAGCCCACGGACAGGGTTCGAGCAGTACTTC,CASSPRTGFEQYF
12,TRBV20-1,.,few,TRBJ2-7,TGCAGTGCCCTCCGACAGCCCCGCGAGCAGTACTTC,CSALRQPREQYF
17,TRBV13,.,.,TRBJ2-1,TGTGCCAGCAGCTTAGTAGTTGGACTGGCGTCCTACAATGAGCAGTTCTTC,CASSLVVGLASYNEQFF
19,TRBV4-1,TRBD1,.,TRBJ1-3,TGCGCCAGCAGCCTACAGACAGGGGTGAATTTTTACTCTGGAAACACCATATATTTT,CASSLQTGVNFYSGNTIYF
18,TRBV27,.,few,TRBJ2-7,TGTGCCACAGCAAGTGACCCCATCCGGGACCTAAATTCCTACGAGCAGTACTTC,CATASDPIRDLNSYEQYF
13,TRBV7-3,TRBD1,few,TRBJ1-2,TGTGCCAGCAGCCTAAGGACAGGGGAAGGCTACACCTTC,CASSLRTGEGYTF
16,TRBV3-1,.,.,TRBJ1-2,TGTGCCAGCAGCCGAGAATTGGACGGACCTAACTATGGCTACACCTTC,CASSRELDGPNYGYTF
17,TRBV3-1,.,once,TRBJ2-7,TGTGCCAGCAGCCGACGGACGACGAACAGGGATTTCTACGAGCAGTACTTC,CASSRRTTNRDFYEQYF
16,TRBV6-5,.,once,TRBJ2-3,TGTGCCAGCAGCCGACAAGACATGTCGTTAGGAGATACGCAGTATTTT,CASSRQDMSLGDTQYF
15,TRBV29-1,TRBD1,.,TRBJ2-2,TGCAGCGTCAAAAAAGGGACAGGGAACACCGGGGAGCTGTTTTTT,CSVKKGTGNTGELFF
16,TRBV20-1,.,.,TRBJ1-1,TGCAGTGCTAGAGCCCATGGAGGAGAGTGGAACACTGAAGCTTTCTTT,CSARAHGGEWNTEAFF
15,TRBV5-1,.,.,TRBJ2-3,TGCGCCAGCAGCTCTGATAGGACCCGAGGGGATACGCAGTATTTT,CASSSDRTRGDTQYF
16,TRBV27,.,.,TRBJ1-2,TGTGCCAGCAGTTTTCCGATGACGACCTCTAACTATGGCTACACCTTC,CASSFPMTTSNYGYTF
19,TRBV30,.,.,TRBJ2-6,TGTGCCTGGAGTCCCCCATGGAGGGGCGCCTTCTCTGGGGCCAACGTCCTGACTTTC,CAWSPPWRGAFSGANVLTF
14,TRBV27,.,.,TRBJ2-7,TGTGCCAGCAGTCAGGGACCCAGACCCTACGAGCAGTACTTC,CASSQGPRPYEQYF
15,TRBV4-3,.,few,TRBJ2-5,TGCGCCAGCAGCCAAGTAAGACACATCCAAGAGACCCAGTACTTC,CASSQVRHIQETQYF
15,TRBV5-5,.,.,TRBJ2-2,TGTGCCAGCAGCTTTGGCACGGTAAACACCGGGGAGCTGTTTTTT,CASSFGTVNTGELFF
16,TRBV3-1,TRBD2,few,TRBJ2-1,TGTGCCAGCAGCCGGCGGCCGGGACTAGCTATCGATGAGCAGTTCTTC,CASSRRPGLAIDEQFF
14,TRBV7-2,TRBD1,few,TRBJ1-2,TGTGCCAGCAGCCCGACAGGGGAATACTATGACTACACCTTC,CASSPTGEYYDYTF
15,TRBV7-9,TRBD1,few,TRBJ1-5,TGTGCCAGCAGCTTAGCAGGGACAGGGGATCAGCCCCAGCATTTT,CASSLAGTGDQPQHF
13,TRBV7-2,.,.,TRBJ2-7,TGTGCCAGCAGCTTTCGTAGGGGCTACGAGCAGTACTTC,CASSFRRGYEQYF
16,TRBV7-9,TRBD1,few,TRBJ1-1,TGTGCCATCAGAGCCGGGACAGGGGGCGCAGACACTGAAGCTTTCTTT,CAIRAGTGGADTEAFF
16,TRBV5-1,.,few,TRBJ2-3,TGCGCCAGCAGCTTAGGCCTCGACAGTAGTACAGATACGCAGTATTTT,CASSLGLDSSTDTQYF
14,TRBV29-1,.,many,TRBJ1-1,TGCAGCGTTGGGGAGGGGAATCGGGGCACTGAAGCTTTCTTT,CSVGEGNRGTEAFF
16,TRBV2,TRBD1,.,TRBJ2-1,TGTGCCAGCAGTCACGGACAGGGGGCGTCCTACAATGAGCAGTTCTTC,CASSHGQGASYNEQFF
13,TRBV10-1,.,.,TRBJ1-6,TGCGCCAGCATAGAGAGGGGTGATTCACCCCTCCACTTT,CASIERGDSPLHF
17,TRBV6-2/TRBV6-3,TRBD2,.,TRBJ2-3,TGTGCCAGCAGTTACCACCCTAGCGGAACTAGCACAGATACGCAGTATTTT,CASSYHPSGTSTDTQYF
11,TRBV6-6,.,many,TRBJ2-7,TGTGCCAGCAGTAACACCTACGAGCAGTACTTC,CASSNTYEQYF
15,TRBV30,TRBD2,.,TRBJ2-1,TGTGCCTGGAATCAAGGACTAGTGTCCTACAATGAGCAGTTCTTC,CAWNQGLVSYNEQFF
10,TRBV24-1,.,few,TRBJ1-6,TGTGCCACCGTTCATTCACCCCTCCACTTT,CATVHSPLHF
16,TRBV11-2,TRBD2,many,TRBJ2-7,TGTGCCAGCAGCTTAGCTTCTAGCGGGGGGATCTACGAGCAGTACTTC,CASSLASSGGIYEQYF